This section outlines one T cell receptor (beta chain) sequence together with its context. This clone was seen once. Its antigen is still unknown. Per-base qualities were not stored, and no clone one base away is much larger. The data belong to a study of ipilimumab plus nivolumab after autologous stem cell transplantation (dated by TCRdb to the early 2020s). With regard to the full study: Trial patients received a median of roughly 5 ipilimumab doses and about 8 nivolumab doses. The intent-to-treat population of the trial consisted of some 33 patients. The myeloma cohort included high-risk transplant-naive patients and patients relapsing within 3 years of a first autologous transplant. The trial enrolled patients with high-risk diffuse large B cell lymphoma, mature T cell lymphoma, or multiple myeloma undergoing autologous transplant. Findings and caveats that apply to the study as a whole: The authors stated that profiles of the T cell receptor repertoire, regulatory T cell phenotype and gut microbiota provided a biologic rationale for studying this approach further. The authors concluded that combined checkpoint inhibition appeared tolerable when used as consolidation after transplant.

Checkpoint therapy was initiated 14 to 28 days after autologous transplant, and ipilimumab was administered at 1 mg/kg intravenously on day 1 of selected weeks. Nivolumab was administered at 3 mg/kg intravenously on day 1 of weeks 1, 4, 7, 10, and every two weeks through week 26. This was a Phase Ib clinical trial that tested ipilimumab plus nivolumab, given as combined checkpoint inhibition, for consolidation following autologous stem cell transplantation. Including cysteine and phenylalanine, the CDR3 has 15 amino acids. Of the read, only the CDR3 DNA is kept; its 45 bases are in frame from base 1. CDR1 is given as WSHSY and CDR2 as SAAADI, both from the germline V gene. The V end loses 0 bases and the J end loses 4 bases, and a stretch of 10 bases separates them. Library construction relied on the immunoSEQ multiplex PCR assay. In its TCRdb copy, this immuneACCESS table keeps in-frame sequences only and misses some clones. Where compared with another copy, unresolved V genes explain less than half of these, and the others have no known cause. The table for this sample lists thousands of clones; approximately 76% of them were counted only once. The ten largest account for 16% of the sample.

The rearrangement joined TRBV10-2 to TRBJ2-1, with the D gene uncertain. The sequencing here drew on PBMCs, taken in a trial of ipilimumab plus nivolumab as post-transplant consolidation. This sequence was found in a male donor with multiple myeloma. The DNA sequence follows: TGCGCCAGCAGTGAGTCGATTCGGGCGTACAATGAGCAGTTCTTC. Translated, it reads CASSESIRAYNEQFF.